These 20 T cell receptor beta chains came from one sample sequenced in a study of identifying expanded T cells in peripheral blood. The method was immunoSEQ multiplex PCR; TCRdb's version includes in-frame clones alone and lacks a portion of them. The sample yields about 94,000 clones, roughly 87% seen once. Material for sequencing was blood. All receptors come from a person aged 18-70 years in good health.

This clone was counted once. The chain combines TRBV5-6 with TRBJ1-2; no clear D gene. Germline V lookup: CDR1 SGHDT, CDR2 YYEEEE. This CDR3 comprises 12 residues. V lost 3 bases and J lost 5, with 8 bases in between. The CDR3 region is CASSSGDYGYTF. Written as DNA, the CDR3 is TGTGCCAGCAGCTCTGGGGATTATGGCTACACCTTC.

The rearrangement uses TRBV11-2 and TRBJ2-2; D may be TRBD1 or TRBD2 (5 bases each). Germline CDR1 reads SGHAT; CDR2 reads FQNNGV. Trimming took 5 bases from V and 1 from J, leaving 14 bases between them. This CDR3 is 16 amino acids long. The CDR3 sequence is CASSRNGGMNTGELFF. The CDR3 DNA is TGTGCCAGCAGCCGCAATGGGGGAATGAACACCGGGGAGCTGTTTTTT.

A single count supports this clone. The genes are TRBV9 and TRBJ2-3; TRBD1 matches 7 bases. The germline V gene has CDR1 SGDLS and CDR2 YYNGEE. The CDR3 has 16 amino acids. V dropped 10 bases and J dropped 2; count of bases not matched to a gene: 16. CDR3 nucleotide sequence: TGTGCCCCAGGACGGGCCGGGACAGAAGTCACAGATACGCAGTATTTT. This sequence encodes CAPGRAGTEVTDTQYF.

The CDR3 sequence: CASSSWTVNTEAFF. CDR3 nucleotide sequence: TGTGCCAGCAGTTCCTGGACGGTGAACACTGAAGCTTTCTTT. The chain employs TRBV6-6 and TRBJ1-1, with unresolved D. The CDR3 is made up of 14 amino acids. CDR1 is MNHNY and CDR2 is SVGAGI in the germline V gene (reference sequence). Trimming left V 4 bases short and J 0 bases short, with 9 bases between.

The chain links TRBV7-9 to TRBJ1-5; tentatively, D is TRBD1 (5 bases). V was shortened by 2 bases and J by 4 bases, with 12 bases between the two germline ends. Germline V lookup: CDR1 SEHNR, CDR2 FQNEAQ (reference sequence). CDR3 length equals 15 residues. The CDR3 loop is CASSLTQGENQPQHF. In nucleotides, the CDR3 is TGTGCCAGCAGCTTAACCCAGGGAGAGAATCAGCCCCAGCATTTT.

The chain joins TRBV6-6 to TRBJ1-4, with TRBD1 matching over 8 bases. V shed 6 bases and J 3 bases; nucleotides not matched to a gene: 6. This CDR3 contains 15 residues. CDR1 is MNHNY, CDR2 SVGAGI, per germline (reference sequence). The CDR3, as DNA: TGTGCCAGCAGGGGACAGGCCAAATCTAATGAAAAACTGTTTTTT. This translates into CASRGQAKSNEKLFF.

The J gene is TRBJ2-7, the V gene TRBV11-3; a possible D gene is TRBD1 (6 bases). This CDR3 is 16 amino acids long. V lost 0 bases and J lost 3, with 15 bases in between. The germline gives CDR1 SGHNT, CDR2 YENEEA. The CDR3 reads CASSLEVTGGDYEQYF. Written as DNA, the CDR3 is TGTGCCAGCAGCTTAGAGGTGACAGGAGGTGACTACGAGCAGTACTTC.

The rearrangement joins TRBV2 to TRBJ1-2; 7 nucleotides agree with TRBD1. Germline loops: CDR1 SNHLY, CDR2 FYNNEI. V shed 7 bases, J shed 3 bases, and the junction held 8 bases outside the gene matches. CDR3 length equals 14 residues. CDR3 sequence: CASTTDRAYYGYTF. CDR3 sequence (DNA): TGTGCCAGCACGACTGACAGGGCGTACTATGGCTACACCTTC.

This chain uses TRBV4-3 with TRBJ1-2; TRBD1 matches at 8 bases. The germline V gene has CDR1 LGHNA and CDR2 YSLEER. After removal of 4 bases from V and 4 bases from J, the junction contained 5 bases not matched to a gene. The length of the CDR3 is 14 residues. Here the CDR3 DNA reads TGCGCCAGCAGCCCAAGAACAGGGGGCTATGGCTACACCTTC. Protein product: CASSPRTGGYGYTF.

The chain recombines TRBV6-1 with TRBJ1-2, with 7 bases identical to TRBD1. This CDR3 contains 12 residues. V lost 7 bases, J lost 8 bases, and 7 bases stayed unmatched. From germline, CDR1 is MNHNS and CDR2 SASEGT. CDR3 DNA: TGTGCCAGCACCTCACAGGGGTACGGCTACACCTTC. Protein sequence: CASTSQGYGYTF.

J is TRBJ1-2 and V is TRBV29-1, with TRBD1 identical over 11 bases. V shed 7 bases, J shed 7 bases, and the junction held 5 bases outside the gene matches. CDR3 length: 12 amino acids. Germline CDR1 is SQVTM and CDR2 is ANQGSEA. The CDR3 coding sequence is TGCAGCGCCGGACAGGGGGCGCCTGGCTACACCTTC. Its protein is CSAGQGAPGYTF. Looking up the rest from reference TRBV29-1 and TRBJ1-2 gives the full variable domain: SAVISQKPSRDICQRGTSLTIQCQVDSQVTMMFWYRQQPGQSLTLIATANQGSEATYESGFVIDKFPISRPNLTFSTLTVSNMSPEDSSIYLCSAGQGAPGYTFGSGTRLTVV.

The rearrangement joins TRBV6-5 to TRBJ2-1; TRBD2 matches at 7 bases. The germline gives CDR1 MNHEY, CDR2 SVGAGI. CDR3 length equals 14 residues. The junction had 6 bases not matched to a gene; V was cut back by 6 bases and J by 4 bases. The DNA for the CDR3 is TGTGCCAGCAGCCCTCTAGCGGCGTACAATGAGCAGTTCTTC. It translates to CASSPLAAYNEQFF.

This chain uses TRBV18 with TRBJ1-5; unclear D gene. The germline CDR1 and CDR2 sequences are KGHSH and LQKENI. The CDR3 runs to 15 residues. Between the trimmed V and J ends, which lost 3 bases and 6 bases, there was a span of 15 bases. DNA for the CDR3: TGTGCCAGCTCACCGTCGTCCGGCAATTTTCAGCCCCAGCATTTT. This gives the protein CASSPSSGNFQPQHF.

This sequence joins TRBV5-1 and TRBJ1-1, with TRBD1 as a possible D gene (5 bases). The CDR3 loop spans 15 amino acids. V lost 6 bases, J lost 0 bases, and 15 bases lay in between. Germline V gene data show CDR1 as SGHRS and CDR2 as YFSETQ. The CDR3 coding sequence is TGCGCCAGCAAGGCCCCTGGGGACTTGAACACTGAAGCTTTCTTT. This gives the protein CASKAPGDLNTEAFF.

This chain links TRBV7-3 with TRBJ2-7, with 11 bases aligning to TRBD2. Per germline, CDR1 SGHTA and CDR2 FQGTGA. The CDR3 totals 17 residues. J was trimmed by 1 base and V by 5 bases; bases with no gene match: 10. The CDR3 here is CASSLASGGFRSYEQYF. The CDR3 bases are TGTGCCAGCAGCCTAGCTAGCGGGGGGTTCAGGTCCTACGAGCAGTACTTC.

The rearrangement joins TRBV2 to TRBJ1-2, with 9 positions matching TRBD1. This CDR3 is 14 amino acids long. The germline gives CDR1 SNHLY, CDR2 FYNNEI. Losses at the gene ends were 8 bases for V and 4 bases for J; bases not matched to a gene: 8. The CDR3 DNA is TGTGCCAGCGAACAGGGGGCGCGTGTCTATGGCTACACCTTC. It translates to CASEQGARVYGYTF.

This clone was observed once. The chain combines TRBV5-1 with TRBJ1-4; 9 bases map to TRBD1. Per the germline V gene, CDR1 is SGHRS and CDR2 is YFSETQ. V lost 4 bases, J lost 6 bases, and 4 bases stayed unmatched. This CDR3 comprises 14 residues. Written as DNA, the CDR3 is TGCGCCAGCAGCCAAGACAGGGGGGATGAAAAACTGTTTTTT. Encoded protein: CASSQDRGDEKLFF. Full variable domain (missing parts from reference TRBV5-1 and TRBJ1-4): KAGVTQTPRYLIKTRGQQVTLSCSPISGHRSVSWYQQTPGQGLQFLFEYFSETQRNKGNFPGRFSGRQFSNSRSEMNVSTLELGDSALYLCASSQDRGDEKLFFGSGTQLSVL.

The V and J genes are TRBV2 and TRBJ2-7; no clear D. This CDR3 is built from 13 residues. Deletions cut 2 bases from V and 5 bases from J, with 10 bases between. In germline, CDR1 is SNHLY, CDR2 FYNNEI. The CDR3 DNA reads TGTGCCAGCAGTGAATTCTTTCGGGACGAGCAGTACTTC. It is translated as CASSEFFRDEQYF.

The chain uses TRBV5-5 and TRBJ2-5; 8 nucleotides match TRBD2. The V gene's germline CDR1 is SGHKS and CDR2 YYEKEE (reference sequence). The CDR3 is 17 residues long. The V gene end was trimmed by 0 bases and the J gene end by 7 bases; junction bases not matched to a gene: 14. The CDR3 reads CASSLGVGSGTPRTQYF. The CDR3 nucleotides are TGTGCCAGCAGCTTGGGGGTCGGTAGCGGGACCCCTCGGACCCAGTACTTC.

V is TRBV5-1 and J is TRBJ1-1, with 8 bases that match TRBD1. V lost 0 bases to trimming and J lost 6 bases; unmatched junction nucleotides: 10. The length of the CDR3 is 16 residues. CDR1 is SGHRS and CDR2 is YFSETQ in the germline V gene. The chain's CDR3 is CASSLGTNRGMSEAFF. The CDR3 DNA reads as TGCGCCAGCAGCTTGGGAACGAACAGGGGGATGTCTGAAGCTTTCTTT.